This entry features one TCR beta chain sequence. Antigen specificity is unknown. The data were taken from a study of post-analysis software for immune sequencing data. The CDR3 extends over 15 amino acids. V was trimmed by 2 bases and J by 8 bases, leaving 21 bases between them. Germline loops: CDR1 SQVTM, CDR2 ANQGSEA. The authors incorporated unique molecular identifiers into the TCR beta cDNA libraries. TCRdb reanalysed the PCR reads using MiXCR and keeps one entry per CDR3 protein. The table includes approximately 440,000 distinct CDR3 sequences, under 55% detected once. Study-wide findings and caveats: In patients, about 5 TRBV segments were more frequent than in controls, with TRBV5-6, TRBV5-1 and TRBV20-1 among them. Controls had significantly higher normalized Chao1 diversity than multiple sclerosis patients.

The specimen was blood. The gene calls are TRBV29-1 and TRBJ1-2; D uncertain. The clonotype originates from a girl between 10 and 17 years old with multiple sclerosis. The CDR3: CSVEFSLPPKSGYTF. The CDR3 coding sequence is TGCAGCGTTGAATTCTCGCTGCCCCCGAAATCCGGCTACACCTTC.